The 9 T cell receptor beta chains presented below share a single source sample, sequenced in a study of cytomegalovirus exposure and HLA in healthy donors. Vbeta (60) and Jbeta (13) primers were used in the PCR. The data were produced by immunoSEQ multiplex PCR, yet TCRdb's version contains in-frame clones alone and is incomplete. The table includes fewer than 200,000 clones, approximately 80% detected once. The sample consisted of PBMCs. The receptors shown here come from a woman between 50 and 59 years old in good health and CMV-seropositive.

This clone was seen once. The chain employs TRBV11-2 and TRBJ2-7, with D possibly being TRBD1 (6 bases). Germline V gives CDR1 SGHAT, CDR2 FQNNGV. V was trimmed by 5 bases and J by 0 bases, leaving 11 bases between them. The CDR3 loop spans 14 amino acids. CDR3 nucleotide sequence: TGTGCCAGCAGCCCGACAGGTTTCTCCTACGAGCAGTACTTC. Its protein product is CASSPTGFSYEQYF.

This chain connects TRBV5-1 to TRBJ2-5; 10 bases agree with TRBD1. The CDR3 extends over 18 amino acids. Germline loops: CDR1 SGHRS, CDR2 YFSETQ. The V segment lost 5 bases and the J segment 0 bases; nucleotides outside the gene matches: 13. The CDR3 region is CASRLVGAGTGDQETQYF. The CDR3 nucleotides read TGCGCCAGCAGATTAGTCGGTGCGGGGACAGGGGACCAAGAGACCCAGTACTTC.

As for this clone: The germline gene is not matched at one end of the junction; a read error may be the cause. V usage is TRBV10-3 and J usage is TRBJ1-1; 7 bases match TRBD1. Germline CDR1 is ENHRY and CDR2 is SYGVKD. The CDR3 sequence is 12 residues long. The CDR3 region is CAVRTGNTEAFF. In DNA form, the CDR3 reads TGTGCCGTCAGGACAGGGAACACTGAAGCTTTCTTT.

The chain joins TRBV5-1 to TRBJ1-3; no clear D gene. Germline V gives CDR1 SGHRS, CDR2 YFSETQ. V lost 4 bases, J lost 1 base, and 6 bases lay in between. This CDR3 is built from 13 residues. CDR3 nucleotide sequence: TGCGCCAGCAGCAAGGAGTCTGGAAACACCATATATTTT. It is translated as CASSKESGNTIYF.

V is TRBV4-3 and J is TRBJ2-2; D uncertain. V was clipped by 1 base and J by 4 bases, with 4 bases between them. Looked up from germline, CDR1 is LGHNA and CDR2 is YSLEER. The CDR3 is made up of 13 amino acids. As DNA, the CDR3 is TGCGCCAGCAGCCAAGGAGTCACCGGGGAGCTGTTTTTT. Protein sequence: CASSQGVTGELFF.

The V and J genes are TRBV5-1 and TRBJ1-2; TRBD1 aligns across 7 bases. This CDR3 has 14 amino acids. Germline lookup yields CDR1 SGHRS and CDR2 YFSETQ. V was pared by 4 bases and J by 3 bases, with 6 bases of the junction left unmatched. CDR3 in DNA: TGCGCCAGCAGCGAACGACAGGGCCACTATGGCTACACCTTC. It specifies CASSERQGHYGYTF.

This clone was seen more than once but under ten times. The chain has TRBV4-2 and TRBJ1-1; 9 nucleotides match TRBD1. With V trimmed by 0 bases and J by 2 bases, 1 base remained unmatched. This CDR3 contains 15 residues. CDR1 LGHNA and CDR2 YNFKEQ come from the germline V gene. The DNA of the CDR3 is TGTGCCAGCAGCCAAGAAACAGGGGGCAACACTGAAGCTTTCTTT. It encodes CASSQETGGNTEAFF.

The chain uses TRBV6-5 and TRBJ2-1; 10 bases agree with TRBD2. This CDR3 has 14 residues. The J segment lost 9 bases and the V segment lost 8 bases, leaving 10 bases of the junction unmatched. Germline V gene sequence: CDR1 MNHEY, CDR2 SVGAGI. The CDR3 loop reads CASLPSGSFSEQFF. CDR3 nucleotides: TGTGCCAGCTTACCTAGCGGGAGCTTTAGTGAGCAGTTCTTC.

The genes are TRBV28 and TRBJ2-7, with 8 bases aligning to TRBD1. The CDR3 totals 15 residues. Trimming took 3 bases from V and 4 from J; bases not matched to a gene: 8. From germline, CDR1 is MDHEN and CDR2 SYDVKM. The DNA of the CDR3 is TGTGCCAGCAGTTTGCCACAGGGGGTTCGGTACGAGCAGTACTTC. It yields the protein CASSLPQGVRYEQYF.